Listed below are T cell receptor beta chains from one sample, sequenced in a study of blood T cell repertoires in COVID-19. Only in-frame clones appear in the TCRdb table, and some are missing; sequencing was by immunoSEQ multiplex PCR. The repertoire holds approximately 39,000 clones, with about 87% as singletons. The sample comprised peripheral blood. These receptors were obtained from a man aged 50-59 years with active or convalescent COVID-19. Each CDR3 is given with its conserved first and last residue. The order of the fields is CDR3 length, J gene, V gene, D gene, clone size, CDR3 protein, CDR3 DNA. A D gene is named only where the DNA matches it firmly. Rows give clone size only sometimes, using once, few, many, or a class for an expanded clone.

cdr3_length: 11; j_call: TRBJ2-5; v_call: TRBV12-3/TRBV12-4; d_call: -; clone_size: -; cdr3_aa: CASSLAGTQYF; cdr3_nt: TGTGCCAGCAGTTTAGCCGGGACCCAGTACTTC
cdr3_length: 17; j_call: TRBJ2-1; v_call: TRBV29-1; d_call: -; clone_size: few; cdr3_aa: CSVEGVGGGPNYNEQFF; cdr3_nt: TGCAGCGTTGAGGGGGTGGGAGGAGGTCCAAACTACAATGAGCAGTTCTTC
cdr3_length: 13; j_call: TRBJ2-1; v_call: TRBV20-1; d_call: TRBD2; clone_size: -; cdr3_aa: CSASTSGYNEQFF; cdr3_nt: TGCAGTGCTAGTACTAGCGGATACAATGAGCAGTTCTTC
cdr3_length: 13; j_call: TRBJ2-1; v_call: TRBV24-1; d_call: -; clone_size: -; cdr3_aa: CATSRSSYNEQFF; cdr3_nt: TGTGCCACCAGTCGGAGCTCCTACAATGAGCAGTTCTTC
cdr3_length: 14; j_call: TRBJ1-2; v_call: TRBV4-2; d_call: TRBD1; clone_size: -; cdr3_aa: CASSQSDRGGGYTF; cdr3_nt: TGTGCCAGCAGCCAAAGCGACAGGGGTGGCGGCTACACCTTC
cdr3_length: 12; j_call: TRBJ1-2; v_call: TRBV6-5; d_call: TRBD1; clone_size: -; cdr3_aa: CASRTGGKGYTF; cdr3_nt: TGTGCCAGCAGGACAGGGGGCAAAGGCTACACCTTC
cdr3_length: 17; j_call: TRBJ2-2; v_call: TRBV5-4; d_call: TRBD1; clone_size: -; cdr3_aa: CASSPQPGQRNTGELFF; cdr3_nt: TGTGCCAGCAGCCCACAACCGGGACAGCGAAACACCGGGGAGCTGTTTTTT
cdr3_length: 15; j_call: TRBJ1-4; v_call: TRBV19; d_call: TRBD1; clone_size: -; cdr3_aa: CASSRQGRGGEKLFF; cdr3_nt: TGTGCCAGTAGTCGACAGGGTAGAGGCGGTGAAAAACTGTTTTTT
cdr3_length: 16; j_call: TRBJ2-1; v_call: TRBV3-1/TRBV3-2; d_call: TRBD2; clone_size: -; cdr3_aa: CASSQDLLAGVNEQFF; cdr3_nt: TGTGCCAGCAGCCAAGATTTGCTAGCGGGAGTGAATGAGCAGTTCTTC
cdr3_length: 15; j_call: TRBJ1-2; v_call: TRBV6-5; d_call: TRBD1; clone_size: -; cdr3_aa: CASSYSSGQGYGYTF; cdr3_nt: TGTGCCAGCAGTTACTCCTCAGGACAGGGCTATGGCTACACCTTC
cdr3_length: 15; j_call: TRBJ1-5; v_call: TRBV6-1; d_call: -; clone_size: -; cdr3_aa: CASSEAGGGNQPQHF; cdr3_nt: TGTGCCAGCAGTGAAGCGGGGGGGGGCAATCAGCCCCAGCATTTT
cdr3_length: 16; j_call: TRBJ1-4; v_call: TRBV15; d_call: -; clone_size: -; cdr3_aa: CATSRLTTATNEKLFF; cdr3_nt: TGTGCCACCAGCAGACTGACGACAGCAACTAATGAAAAACTGTTTTTT
cdr3_length: 14; j_call: TRBJ1-2; v_call: TRBV25-1; d_call: -; clone_size: -; cdr3_aa: CASSARREGYGYTF; cdr3_nt: TGTGCCAGCAGTGCCAGGAGGGAGGGGTATGGCTACACCTTC
cdr3_length: 14; j_call: TRBJ1-6; v_call: TRBV3-1/TRBV3-2; d_call: TRBD1; clone_size: once; cdr3_aa: CASRWTGINSPLHF; cdr3_nt: TGTGCCAGCCGCTGGACAGGGATAAATTCACCCCTCCACTTT
cdr3_length: 14; j_call: TRBJ1-2; v_call: TRBV27; d_call: -; clone_size: -; cdr3_aa: CATGQSYPNYGYTF; cdr3_nt: TGTGCCACCGGACAGTCCTACCCCAACTATGGCTACACCTTC
cdr3_length: 15; j_call: TRBJ1-1; v_call: TRBV19; d_call: -; clone_size: -; cdr3_aa: CASRSLSSIRSEAFF; cdr3_nt: TGTGCCAGTAGATCTCTTAGTAGTATACGGAGTGAAGCTTTCTTT
cdr3_length: 13; j_call: TRBJ1-5; v_call: TRBV19; d_call: -; clone_size: -; cdr3_aa: CASSSGSVVTQHF; cdr3_nt: TGTGCCAGTAGTTCCGGGTCCGTAGTAACCCAGCATTTT
cdr3_length: 16; j_call: TRBJ2-1; v_call: TRBV18; d_call: -; clone_size: -; cdr3_aa: CASSPPVAGPYNEQFF; cdr3_nt: TGTGCCAGCTCACCACCGGTCGCAGGGCCCTACAATGAGCAGTTCTTC
cdr3_length: 14; j_call: TRBJ1-1; v_call: TRBV5-1; d_call: TRBD1; clone_size: -; cdr3_aa: CASSPRDRPTEAFF; cdr3_nt: TGCGCCAGCAGCCCACGGGACAGGCCCACTGAAGCTTTCTTT
cdr3_length: 15; j_call: TRBJ1-5; v_call: TRBV19; d_call: TRBD1; clone_size: -; cdr3_aa: CASIKQGTSNQPQHF; cdr3_nt: TGTGCCAGTATCAAACAGGGGACTAGCAATCAGCCCCAGCATTTT
cdr3_length: 16; j_call: TRBJ2-1; v_call: TRBV4-1; d_call: TRBD1; clone_size: -; cdr3_aa: CASSQDHRGPLLGQFF; cdr3_nt: TGCGCCAGCAGCCAAGATCACAGGGGCCCCCTGCTAGGGCAGTTCTTC
cdr3_length: 14; j_call: TRBJ1-5; v_call: TRBV27; d_call: TRBD1; clone_size: -; cdr3_aa: CASSSSGGYQPQHF; cdr3_nt: TGTGCCAGCAGTTCTTCAGGGGGCTACCAGCCCCAGCATTTT
cdr3_length: 13; j_call: TRBJ1-4; v_call: TRBV15; d_call: -; clone_size: -; cdr3_aa: CATSRGREEKLFF; cdr3_nt: TGTGCCACCAGCAGGGGGCGGGAAGAAAAACTGTTTTTT
cdr3_length: 17; j_call: TRBJ2-2; v_call: TRBV11-3; d_call: TRBD2; clone_size: once; cdr3_aa: CASSTGLAGARTGELFF; cdr3_nt: TGTGCCAGCAGCACCGGACTAGCGGGAGCGAGGACCGGGGAGCTGTTTTTT
cdr3_length: 14; j_call: TRBJ1-1; v_call: TRBV6-5; d_call: -; clone_size: once; cdr3_aa: CASTTGQGHTEAFF; cdr3_nt: TGTGCCAGCACCACGGGCCAGGGGCACACTGAAGCTTTCTTT
cdr3_length: 13; j_call: TRBJ2-1; v_call: TRBV29-1; d_call: TRBD1; clone_size: -; cdr3_aa: CSADRGNRNEQFF; cdr3_nt: TGCAGCGCGGACAGGGGGAACCGCAATGAGCAGTTCTTC
cdr3_length: 14; j_call: TRBJ1-5; v_call: TRBV6-2/TRBV6-3; d_call: -; clone_size: -; cdr3_aa: CASSWAVSNQPQHF; cdr3_nt: TGTGCCAGCAGTTGGGCCGTTAGCAATCAGCCCCAGCATTTT
cdr3_length: 15; j_call: TRBJ2-1; v_call: TRBV19; d_call: TRBD2; clone_size: -; cdr3_aa: CASSVGLATYNEQFF; cdr3_nt: TGTGCCAGTAGTGTTGGACTAGCGACCTACAATGAGCAGTTCTTC
cdr3_length: 16; j_call: TRBJ1-3; v_call: TRBV4-2; d_call: TRBD1; clone_size: -; cdr3_aa: CASSQDLTGAIYTIYF; cdr3_nt: TGTGCCAGCAGCCAAGATCTAACAGGGGCGATATACACCATATATTTT
cdr3_length: 12; j_call: TRBJ2-1; v_call: TRBV28; d_call: -; clone_size: -; cdr3_aa: CASSSQGPEQFF; cdr3_nt: TGTGCCAGCAGTTCACAGGGCCCTGAGCAGTTCTTC
cdr3_length: 15; j_call: TRBJ1-1; v_call: TRBV29-1; d_call: -; clone_size: -; cdr3_aa: CSVGAGWGMNTEAFF; cdr3_nt: TGCAGCGTTGGGGCAGGGTGGGGCATGAACACTGAAGCTTTCTTT
cdr3_length: 15; j_call: TRBJ2-7; v_call: TRBV28; d_call: TRBD2; clone_size: -; cdr3_aa: CASSRQGGRLYEQYF; cdr3_nt: TGTGCCAGCAGCCGTCAGGGCGGGAGGCTCTACGAGCAGTACTTC
cdr3_length: 15; j_call: TRBJ2-7; v_call: TRBV11-2; d_call: -; clone_size: once; cdr3_aa: CASSLFEHTSYEQYF; cdr3_nt: TGTGCCAGCAGCTTATTCGAACATACCTCCTACGAGCAGTACTTC
cdr3_length: 14; j_call: TRBJ2-5; v_call: TRBV2; d_call: TRBD1; clone_size: -; cdr3_aa: CASRDREIQETQYF; cdr3_nt: TGTGCCAGCAGGGACAGGGAGATCCAAGAGACCCAGTACTTC
cdr3_length: 12; j_call: TRBJ1-1; v_call: TRBV29-1; d_call: TRBD1; clone_size: -; cdr3_aa: CSGGQGNTEAFF; cdr3_nt: TGCAGCGGGGGACAGGGGAACACTGAAGCTTTCTTT
cdr3_length: 15; j_call: TRBJ1-2; v_call: TRBV18; d_call: TRBD1; clone_size: -; cdr3_aa: CASSTIQGTMEGYTF; cdr3_nt: TGTGCCAGCTCAACGATACAGGGGACGATGGAGGGCTACACCTTC
cdr3_length: 11; j_call: TRBJ1-1; v_call: TRBV19; d_call: -; clone_size: -; cdr3_aa: CASSTPVRAFF; cdr3_nt: TGTGCCAGTAGTACACCGGTCCGGGCTTTCTTT
cdr3_length: 13; j_call: TRBJ2-7; v_call: TRBV3-1/TRBV3-2; d_call: TRBD1; clone_size: -; cdr3_aa: CASTPGGKPEQYF; cdr3_nt: TGTGCCAGCACCCCAGGGGGCAAGCCCGAGCAGTACTTC
cdr3_length: 11; j_call: TRBJ2-1; v_call: TRBV20-1; d_call: -; clone_size: -; cdr3_aa: CSARQTSEQFF; cdr3_nt: TGCAGTGCTAGACAGACAAGTGAGCAGTTCTTC
cdr3_length: 16; j_call: TRBJ1-6; v_call: TRBV5-1; d_call: TRBD1; clone_size: -; cdr3_aa: CASSLGWQGAVSPLHF; cdr3_nt: TGCGCCAGCAGCTTGGGGTGGCAGGGGGCGGTTTCACCCCTCCACTTT
cdr3_length: 16; j_call: TRBJ2-3; v_call: TRBV19; d_call: TRBD2; clone_size: -; cdr3_aa: CASSIGLAGTGDTQYF; cdr3_nt: TGTGCCAGTAGTATAGGACTAGCGGGGACGGGGGATACGCAGTATTTT
cdr3_length: 17; j_call: TRBJ2-2; v_call: TRBV7-9; d_call: -; clone_size: -; cdr3_aa: CASSLLKDTPGTGELFF; cdr3_nt: TGTGCCAGCAGCCTGCTGAAGGACACCCCGGGCACCGGGGAGCTGTTTTTT